This record concerns one T cell receptor (beta chain) sequence. This sample is part of a study of blood T cell repertoires in COVID-19. The germline gives CDR1 SGHRS, CDR2 YFSETQ. Germline trimming cut 4 bases from V and 4 bases from J; bases unmatched to any gene: 7. The CDR3 is 16 residues long. Authors' methods: For nucleated cells, counts were estimated from reference gene primer amplification. Here immunoSEQ multiplex PCR was the method, and the copy in TCRdb shows in-frame clones only, minus some. That table supplies the V and J calls and clone size; D and trimming were determined from the DNA. Among approximately 36,000 clones, 85% were seen once, and the ten largest hold under 5%.

The source material was peripheral blood. The sequence derives from a man aged 50 to 60 with active COVID-19. The chain is built from TRBV5-1 and TRBJ2-1; TRBD2 matches at 11 bases. Here the CDR3 reads CASSTGTSGGYNEQFF. CDR3 DNA: TGCGCCAGCAGCACCGGGACTAGCGGCGGGTACAATGAGCAGTTCTTC.